This T cell receptor beta chain came from a study of Graves' ophthalmopathy and Graves' hyperthyroidism. The wider study: Researchers obtained peripheral blood at initial diagnosis, before any treatment had begun.

This clonotype was detected ten times or more. Its antigen remains unknown. TCR beta CDR3 amplification used RNA transcripts. First-round RT-PCR employed HTBI primers, with a second-round multiplex PCR after it. TCRdb re-analysed the multiplex PCR reads in MiXCR, keeping a single row per CDR3 protein. The table lists about 740,000 distinct CDR3 sequences, about 44% of them singletons. Study outcomes and limitations: In blood, most expanded thyroid clonotypes above 0.001 frequency were also detected. Its predictions of ophthalmopathy progression gave the model 60% to 71% sensitivity and roughly 72% specificity.

Sequenced material: peripheral blood. The origin of this receptor is an adult man with Graves' ophthalmopathy.

CDR3 sequence: CASSVVSGWDTEAFF. CDR3 DNA sequence: TGTGCCAGCAGCGTAGTATCGGGATGGGACACTGAAGCTTTCTTT. The chain has TRBV9 and TRBJ1-1; the D is unclear. Germline V lookup: CDR1 SGDLS, CDR2 YYNGEE. V lost 0 bases, J lost 3 bases, and 12 bases lay in between. The CDR3 consists of 15 residues.